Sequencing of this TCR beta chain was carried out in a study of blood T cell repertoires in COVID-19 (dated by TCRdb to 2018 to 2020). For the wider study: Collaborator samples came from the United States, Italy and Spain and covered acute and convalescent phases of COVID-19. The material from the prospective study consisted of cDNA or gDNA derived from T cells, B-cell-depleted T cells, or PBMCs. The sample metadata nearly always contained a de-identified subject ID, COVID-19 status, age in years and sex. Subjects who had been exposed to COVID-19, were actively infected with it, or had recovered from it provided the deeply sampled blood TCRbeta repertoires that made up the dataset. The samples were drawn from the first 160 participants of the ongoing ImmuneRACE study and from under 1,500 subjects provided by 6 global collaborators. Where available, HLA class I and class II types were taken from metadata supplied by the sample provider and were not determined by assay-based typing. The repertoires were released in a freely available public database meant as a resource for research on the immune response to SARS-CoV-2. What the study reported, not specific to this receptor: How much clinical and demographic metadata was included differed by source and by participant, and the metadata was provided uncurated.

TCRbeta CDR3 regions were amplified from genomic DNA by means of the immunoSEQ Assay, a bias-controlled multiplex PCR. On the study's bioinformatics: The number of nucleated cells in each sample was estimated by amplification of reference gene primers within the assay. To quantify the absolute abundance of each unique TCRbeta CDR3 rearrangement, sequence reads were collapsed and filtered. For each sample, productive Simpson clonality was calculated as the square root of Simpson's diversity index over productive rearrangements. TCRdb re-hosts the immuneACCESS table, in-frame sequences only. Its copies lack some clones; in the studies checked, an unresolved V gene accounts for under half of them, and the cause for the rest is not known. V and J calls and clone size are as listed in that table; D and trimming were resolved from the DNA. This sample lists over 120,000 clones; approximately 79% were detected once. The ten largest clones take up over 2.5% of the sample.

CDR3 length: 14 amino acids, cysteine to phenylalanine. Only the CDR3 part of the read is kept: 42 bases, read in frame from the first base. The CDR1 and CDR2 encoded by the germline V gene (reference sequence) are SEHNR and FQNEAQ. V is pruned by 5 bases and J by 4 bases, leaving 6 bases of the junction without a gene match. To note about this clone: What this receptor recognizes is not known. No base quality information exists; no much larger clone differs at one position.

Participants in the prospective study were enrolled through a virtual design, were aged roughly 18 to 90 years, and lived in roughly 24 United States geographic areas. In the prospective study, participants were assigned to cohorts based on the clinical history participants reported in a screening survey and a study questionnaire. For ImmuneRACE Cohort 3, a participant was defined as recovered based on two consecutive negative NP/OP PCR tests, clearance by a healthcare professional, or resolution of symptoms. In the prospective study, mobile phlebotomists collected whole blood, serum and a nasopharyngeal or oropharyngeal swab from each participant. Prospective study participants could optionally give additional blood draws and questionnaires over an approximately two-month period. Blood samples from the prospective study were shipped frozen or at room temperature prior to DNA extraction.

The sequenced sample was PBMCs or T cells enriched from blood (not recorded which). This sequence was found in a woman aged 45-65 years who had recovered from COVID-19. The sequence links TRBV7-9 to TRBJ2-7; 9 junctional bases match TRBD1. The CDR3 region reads CASSTRDRVYEQYF. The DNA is TGTGCCAGCAGCACAAGGGACAGGGTTTACGAGCAGTACTTC.